This T cell receptor (beta chain) came from a study of blood T cell repertoires in COVID-19. For the study at large: The samples span acute and convalescent COVID-19 from the United States, Italy and Spain. PBMCs, B-cell-depleted T cells, or T cells were the source of the cDNA or gDNA that made up the material.

CDR3 size: 13 residues. V lost 7 bases, J lost 6 bases, and 4 bases stayed unmatched. Germline lookup yields CDR1 MNHEY and CDR2 SVGAGI. Original data processing: Reference gene primer amplification in the assay estimated nucleated cell counts. Data came from immunoSEQ multiplex PCR; TCRdb stores just in-frame clones and leaves some out. The V and J calls and the clone size are those of that table, but D and trimming were determined from the DNA. The repertoire has about 100,000 clones, about 83% of them found once; the top ten carry about 3.8%. This receptor was taken from a woman in her 70s with acute or convalescent COVID-19. Sequenced: peripheral blood. The rearrangement joins TRBV6-5 to TRBJ1-5, with 9 bases fitting TRBD1. The DNA of the CDR3 is TGTGCCAGCACTTGGGACAGGGCTCAGCCCCAGCATTTT. Its protein product is CASTWDRAQPQHF.